This TCR beta chain was identified in a study of technical replicates of blood from several donors (dated by TCRdb to about 2017). The library was obtained by the immunoSEQ multiplex PCR assay. TCRdb stores this immuneACCESS table with in-frame sequences only. Part of the clones is absent; in the studies checked, under half of the shortfall reflects unresolved V genes, and no reason is known for the rest. The sample contains about 83,000 clones, around 90% of them found a single time. The ten largest clones represent about 0.23% of the sample. Inclusive of the bounding cysteine and phenylalanine, the CDR3 is 18 residues long. Of the read, only the CDR3 DNA is kept; its 54 bases are in frame from base 1. V is shortened by 0 bases, J by 2 bases, and the region joining them spans 21 bases. From the germline V gene, CDR1 is SGDLS and CDR2 is YYNGEE. Points on this clone: It has no known antigen specificity. Base-call qualities are not available, and no considerably larger clone is one nucleotide away.

The rearranged segments are TRBV9 and TRBJ2-7, with no reliable assignment of the D segment. Sequenced sample: T cells isolated from PBMCs. The clonotype comes from a human donor in good health. For the CDR3, the sequence is CASSVASEVAGITYEQYF. The DNA reads TGTGCCAGCAGCGTAGCAAGTGAAGTGGCAGGCATCACCTACGAGCAGTACTTC.